The 20 T cell receptor beta chains below all came from one sample that was sequenced in a study of regulatory T cells in long-lasting Graves disease. Sample time point: newly diagnosed GD, antithyroid drugs for less than 3 months. After RNA was extracted from PBMCs, the TCR library was made from it. Both iRepertoire HTBI primers and Arm-PCR of CDR3 regions were used to build the TCR beta libraries. From the multiplex PCR reads, TCRdb called clonotypes with MiXCR, one entry per CDR3 protein. The sample consists of roughly 520,000 distinct CDR3 sequences, about 12% of them appearing once. This sample also belongs to another study, concerning T cells in Graves' hyperthyroidism and ophthalmopathy.

This material consisted of peripheral blood mononuclear cells (PBMCs), taken at new diagnosis, from a patient treated with antithyroid drugs. The source of these receptors is a woman aged 25 to 39 with Graves disease.

The gene calls are TRBV20-1 and TRBJ1-1; TRBD1 agrees at 9 bases. Germline lookup yields CDR1 DFQATT and CDR2 SNEGSKA (reference sequence). The CDR3 contains 12 residues. With 1 base clipped from V and 6 bases from J, the junction kept 0 bases outside the gene matches. CDR3 DNA: TGCAGTGCTAGAGGGACAGGGGCTGAAGCTTTCTTT. Translating it yields CSARGTGAEAFF.

This clonotype was observed at least ten times. For the CDR3, the DNA is TGTGCCAGCAGCGATACCGGGACAAGGTTCTTC. Translation: CASSDTGTRFF. The rearrangement links TRBV2 to TRBJ2-1; tentative D call: TRBD1 (6 bases). The V gene's germline CDR1 is SNHLY and CDR2 FYNNEI. Trimming left V 6 bases short and J 15 bases short, with 15 bases between. The CDR3 extends over 11 amino acids.

This clonotype has at least ten counts. The V and J genes are TRBV12-3 or TRBV12-4 and TRBJ1-6; unclear D gene. The V gene lost 1 base and the J gene lost 7 bases, with 5 bases spanning the gap. CDR3 length: 13 residues. The CDR3 spells CASSLDENSPLHF. In DNA form, the CDR3 reads TGTGCCAGCAGTTTAGATGAGAATTCACCCCTCCACTTT.

This clonotype was counted many times. The rearrangement joins TRBV2 to TRBJ1-1, with a weak D call TRBD1 (5 bases). Germline V gene lookup returns CDR1 SNHLY and CDR2 FYNNEI. V was cut by 6 bases and J by 1 base, with 15 bases left in between. CDR3 length: 15 amino acids. This CDR3 is CASSPGSGRNTEAFF. The CDR3 DNA reads TGTGCCAGCAGCCCAGGGTCCGGGAGGAACACTGAAGCTTTCTTT.

This chain links TRBV2 with TRBJ2-3; D may be TRBD1 (5 bases). The J call is uncertain, as TRBJ1-5 better fits the DNA end. CDR1 is SNHLY, CDR2 FYNNEI, per germline. The CDR3 covers 16 residues. Here the CDR3 DNA reads TGTGCCAGCACACCACCCGGGACTGGGACGGCAGATACGCAGCATTTT. Encoded protein: CASTPPGTGTADTQHF.

This clonotype has at least ten counts. V and J are TRBV30 and TRBJ2-5; TRBD1 matches 9 bases. J gave up 5 bases and V 3 bases, and 10 bases lay outside the gene matches. Looked up from germline, CDR1 is GTSNPN and CDR2 is SVGIG (reference sequence). This CDR3 region has 15 residues. CDR3 loop: CAWSDTGGEGETQYF. The DNA for the CDR3 is TGTGCCTGGAGCGACACAGGGGGCGAGGGGGAGACCCAGTACTTC.

In this sample, this clonotype turned up many times. The genes are TRBV30 and TRBJ2-7; D possibly corresponds to TRBD2 (5 bases). The CDR3 has 15 amino acids. Looked up from germline, CDR1 is GTSNPN and CDR2 is SVGIG (reference sequence). The V end was cut by 2 bases, the J end by 6 bases, with 20 bases between. CDR3 region: CAWSPEKFLEGEQYF. The DNA of the CDR3 is TGTGCCTGGAGTCCTGAGAAGTTCCTTGAGGGCGAGCAGTACTTC.

To note about this clonotype: Since a much larger clone is just one base distant, this may be a read error. The chain joins TRBV4-1 to TRBJ2-1; TRBD2 is a possible D gene (5 bases). In germline, CDR1 is MGHRA, CDR2 YSYEKL. This CDR3 contains 15 residues. The CDR3, as DNA: TGCGCCAGCTGCCATGTGGACTCCGCCTACAATGAGCAGTTCTTC. Its translation is CASCHVDSAYNEQFF.

There are many counts of this clonotype. V usage is TRBV27 and J usage is TRBJ2-1; 8 positions agree with TRBD2. This CDR3 comprises 14 residues. V gave up 3 bases and J gave up 7 bases; unmatched junction bases: 5. Germline V CDR1 and CDR2: MNHEY, SMNVEV (reference sequence). This CDR3 is CASSFGTRGNEQFF. CDR3 sequence (DNA): TGTGCCAGCAGTTTCGGGACTAGGGGGAATGAGCAGTTCTTC.

V gene TRBV20-1 combines with J gene TRBJ2-3; 8 nucleotides align to TRBD2. Germline lookup yields CDR1 DFQATT and CDR2 SNEGSKA (reference sequence). The V segment lost 6 bases and the J segment 9 bases; nucleotides outside the gene matches: 17. CDR3 length: 15 residues. The CDR3 DNA reads as TGCAGTGCCGGAGGGCGGGAGGTGGGATGGTGGACGCAGTATTTT. It translates to CSAGGREVGWWTQYF.

There are a few counts of this clonotype. This chain connects TRBV6-2 or TRBV6-3 to TRBJ1-2, with D perhaps TRBD1 (5 bases). CDR1 MNHEY and CDR2 SVGEGT come from the germline V gene. CDR3 length: 14 residues. V lost 6 bases and J 3 bases, leaving 14 bases between the germline ends. The CDR3 DNA sequence: TGTGCCAGCAGCCTATCAGACAGTGACTATGGCTACACCTTC. Protein: CASSLSDSDYGYTF.

This clonotype was seen many times. This chain connects TRBV19 to TRBJ2-1; 12 bases agree with TRBD2. The CDR3 totals 14 residues. Germline V gene lookup returns CDR1 LNHDA and CDR2 SQIVND (reference sequence). V lost 7 bases, J lost 7 bases, and 5 bases stayed unmatched. CDR3 DNA sequence: TGTGCCAGTACCCAGCTAGCGGGAGGGAATGAGCAGTTCTTC. Translated: CASTQLAGGNEQFF.

This clonotype appeared many times. This chain connects TRBV7-2 to TRBJ1-2; D uncertain. V lost 1 base, J lost 3 bases, and 9 bases lay in between. The germline V gene encodes CDR1 SGHTA and CDR2 FQGNSA. The CDR3 contains 14 residues. The CDR3 reads CASSLDPGDYGYTF. The CDR3 region has the DNA TGTGCCAGCAGCTTAGATCCGGGCGACTATGGCTACACCTTC. The full variable domain, in which reference TRBV7-2 and TRBJ1-2 provide the parts outside the CDR3, is GAGVSQSPSNKVTEKGKDVELRCDPISGHTALYWYRQSLGQGLEFLIYFQGNSAPDKSGLPSDRFSAERTGGSVSTLTIQRTQQEDSAVYLCASSLDPGDYGYTFGSGTRLTVV.

This clonotype came up many times. The chain links TRBV18 to TRBJ2-3; 11 positions agree with TRBD2. V trimming: 3 bases; J trimming: 3 bases; junction bases outside the gene matches: 11. Germline assignment: CDR1 KGHSH and CDR2 LQKENI. The CDR3 has 18 residues. The CDR3 DNA sequence: TGTGCCAGCTCACCCCTGGGACTAGCGGAGATAGCAACAGATACGCAGTATTTT. Translation: CASSPLGLAEIATDTQYF.

In its sample, this clonotype was seen many times. The chain links TRBV20-1 to TRBJ2-1; TRBD2 matches at 9 bases. This CDR3 region has 17 residues. Trimming removed 5 bases from V and 2 bases from J; junction bases left unmatched: 13. CDR1 DFQATT and CDR2 SNEGSKA come from the germline V gene (reference sequence). In DNA, the CDR3 is TGCAGTGCTGAGGGACTAGCCGACCGATACGCCTACAATGAGCAGTTCTTC. Protein product: CSAEGLADRYAYNEQFF.

This clonotype came up a few times. At one boundary the junction diverges from the germline segment, which might be a read error. The chain is built from TRBV14 and TRBJ2-2, with D perhaps matching TRBD2 (6 bases). The CDR3 spans 14 residues. Germline-derived CDR1 and CDR2 are SGHDN and FVKESK. CDR3 in DNA: TGTGCCAGCAGCCAAGATTTATTGGCCGGGGGGCTGTTTTTT. Protein product: CASSQDLLAGGLFF.

This clonotype has ten or more counts. The genes are TRBV19 and TRBJ1-5; TRBD1 might be the D (6 bases). V was shortened by 6 bases and J by 4 bases, with 10 bases between the two germline ends. The CDR3 is 13 residues long. Germline assignment: CDR1 LNHDA and CDR2 SQIVND (reference sequence). The CDR3 DNA sequence: TGTGCCAGTAGAGGACAGAAAAATCAGCCCCAGCATTTT. Its protein is CASRGQKNQPQHF.

This clonotype was detected a few times. The V call is TRBV7-9, the J call TRBJ2-5, with 10 bases identical to TRBD2. The germline gives CDR1 SEHNR, CDR2 FQNEAQ (reference sequence). This CDR3 contains 15 residues. V was clipped by 1 base and J by 7 bases; unmatched bases: 6. CDR3 nucleotide sequence: TGTGCCAGCAGCTTAGTAGCGGGAGGCCTCGGGACCCAGTACTTC. Its translation: CASSLVAGGLGTQYF.

J is TRBJ2-3 and V is TRBV4-1; D remains unclear. The CDR3 is 17 residues long. Trimming removed 4 bases from V and 0 bases from J, with 17 bases in between. CDR1 is MGHRA, CDR2 YSYEKL, per germline. Here the CDR3 reads CASSPQALALSTDTQYF. CDR3 sequence (DNA): TGCGCCAGCAGCCCACAAGCGTTAGCCCTCAGCACAGATACGCAGTATTTT.

The table lists this clonotype with many counts. V and J are TRBV3-1 and TRBJ1-2; the D is unclear. Germline V gives CDR1 LGHDT, CDR2 YNNKEL (reference sequence). Trimming left V 2 bases short and J 4 bases short, with 14 bases between. The CDR3 is 15 amino acids. The CDR3 DNA sequence: TGTGCCAGCAGCCAAAATGAGTTAAGCCCCTATGGCTACACCTTC. Protein: CASSQNELSPYGYTF.